This T cell receptor (beta chain) was profiled in a study of blood T cell repertoires in COVID-19. In germline, CDR1 is SEHNR, CDR2 FQNEAQ (reference sequence). V shed 5 bases and J shed 7 bases, with 20 bases lying between them. The CDR3 loop spans 16 amino acids. Produced via immunoSEQ multiplex PCR; TCRdb's table is partial and in-frame only. The repertoire has 140,000 to 150,000 clones, 75% to 90% of them found once; the top ten carry roughly 12%. This chain uses TRBV7-9 with TRBJ2-2; D possibly corresponds to TRBD2 (5 bases). Sequenced input: PBMCs or T cells enriched from blood (not recorded which). This receptor was identified in a man aged 55 to 69 who had recovered from COVID-19. The chain's CDR3 is CASSPTAVWENGELFF. The CDR3 DNA reads as TGTGCCAGCAGCCCCACAGCGGTTTGGGAGAACGGGGAGCTGTTTTTT.